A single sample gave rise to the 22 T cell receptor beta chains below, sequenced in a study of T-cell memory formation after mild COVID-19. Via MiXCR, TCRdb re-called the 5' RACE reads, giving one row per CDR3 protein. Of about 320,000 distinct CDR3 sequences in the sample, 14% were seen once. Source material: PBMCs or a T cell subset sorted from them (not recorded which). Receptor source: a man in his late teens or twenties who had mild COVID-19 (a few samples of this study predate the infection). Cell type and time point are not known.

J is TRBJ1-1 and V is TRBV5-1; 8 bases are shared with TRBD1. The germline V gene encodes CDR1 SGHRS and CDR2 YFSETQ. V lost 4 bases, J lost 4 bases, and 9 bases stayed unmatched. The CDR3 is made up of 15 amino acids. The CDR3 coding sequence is TGCGCCAGCAGCCCCCCCGGACAGGGTCCCACTGAAGCTTTCTTT. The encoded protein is CASSPPGQGPTEAFF.

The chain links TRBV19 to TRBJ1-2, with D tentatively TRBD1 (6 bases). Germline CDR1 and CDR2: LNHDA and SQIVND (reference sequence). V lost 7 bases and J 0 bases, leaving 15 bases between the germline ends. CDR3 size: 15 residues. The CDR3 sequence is CASTHRGTTNYGYTF. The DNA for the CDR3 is TGTGCCAGTACCCACCGGGGGACAACTAACTATGGCTACACCTTC.

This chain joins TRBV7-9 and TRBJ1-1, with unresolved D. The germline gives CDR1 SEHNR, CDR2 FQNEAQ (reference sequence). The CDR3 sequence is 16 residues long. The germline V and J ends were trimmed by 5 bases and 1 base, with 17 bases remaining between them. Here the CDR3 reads CASSQSRREENTEAFF. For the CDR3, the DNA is TGTGCCAGCAGCCAGTCCCGACGGGAAGAGAACACTGAAGCTTTCTTT.

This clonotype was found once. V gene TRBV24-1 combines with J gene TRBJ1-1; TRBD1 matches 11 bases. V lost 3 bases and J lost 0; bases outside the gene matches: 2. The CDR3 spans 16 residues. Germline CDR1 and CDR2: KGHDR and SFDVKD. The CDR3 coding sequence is TGTGCCACCAGTGATGGGGGACAGGGGGTGAACACTGAAGCTTTCTTT. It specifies CATSDGGQGVNTEAFF.

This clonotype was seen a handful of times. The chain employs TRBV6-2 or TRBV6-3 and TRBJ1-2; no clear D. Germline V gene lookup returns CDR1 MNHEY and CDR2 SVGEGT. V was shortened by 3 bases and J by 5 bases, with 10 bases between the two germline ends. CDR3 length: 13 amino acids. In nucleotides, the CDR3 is TGTGCCAGCAGTTATGGGCATCGGTATGGCTACACCTTC. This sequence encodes CASSYGHRYGYTF.

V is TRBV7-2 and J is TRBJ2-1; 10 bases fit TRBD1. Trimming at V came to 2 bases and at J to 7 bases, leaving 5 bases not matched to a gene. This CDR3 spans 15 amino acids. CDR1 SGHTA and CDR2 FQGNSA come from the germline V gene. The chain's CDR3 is CASSLSGQGGNEQFF. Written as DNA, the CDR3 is TGTGCCAGCAGCTTAAGCGGACAGGGGGGGAATGAGCAGTTCTTC.

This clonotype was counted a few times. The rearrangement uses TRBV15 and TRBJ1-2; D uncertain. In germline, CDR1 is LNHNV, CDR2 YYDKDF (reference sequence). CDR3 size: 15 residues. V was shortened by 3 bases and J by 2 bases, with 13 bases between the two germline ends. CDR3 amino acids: CATSRDHRTNYGYTF. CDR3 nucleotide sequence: TGTGCCACCAGCAGGGACCACCGGACGAACTATGGCTACACCTTC.

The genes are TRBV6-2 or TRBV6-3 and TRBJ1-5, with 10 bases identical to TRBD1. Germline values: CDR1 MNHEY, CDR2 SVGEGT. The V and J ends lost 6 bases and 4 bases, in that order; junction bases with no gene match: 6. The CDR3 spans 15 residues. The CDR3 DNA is TGTGCCAGCAGCCCTCGACAGGGGGCGAATCAGCCCCAGCATTTT. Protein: CASSPRQGANQPQHF.

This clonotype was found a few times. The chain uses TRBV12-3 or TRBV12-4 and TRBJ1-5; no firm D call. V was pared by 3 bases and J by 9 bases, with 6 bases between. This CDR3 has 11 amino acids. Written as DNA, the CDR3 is TGTGCCAGCAGTTTGCGGGGGCCCCAGCATTTT. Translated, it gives CASSLRGPQHF.

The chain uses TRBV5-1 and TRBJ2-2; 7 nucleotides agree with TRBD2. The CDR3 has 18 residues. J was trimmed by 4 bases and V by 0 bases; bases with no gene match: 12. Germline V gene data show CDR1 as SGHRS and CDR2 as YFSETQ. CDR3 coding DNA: TGCGCCAGCAGCTTGGAAGTGCACACAGCGGGGCGCACCGGGGAGCTGTTTTTT. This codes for CASSLEVHTAGRTGELFF.

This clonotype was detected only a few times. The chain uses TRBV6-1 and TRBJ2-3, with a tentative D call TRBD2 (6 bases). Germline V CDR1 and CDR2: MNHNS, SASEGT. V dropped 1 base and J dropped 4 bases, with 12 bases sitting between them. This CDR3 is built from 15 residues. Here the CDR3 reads CASSEGGGEADTQYF. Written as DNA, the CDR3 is TGTGCCAGCAGTGAAGGAGGCGGGGAGGCAGATACGCAGTATTTT.

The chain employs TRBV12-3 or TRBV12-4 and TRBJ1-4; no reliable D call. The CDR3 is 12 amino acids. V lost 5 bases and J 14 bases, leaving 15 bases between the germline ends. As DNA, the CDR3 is TGTGCCAGCAGTCCGGGAGCGGGAAGGCTGTTTTTT. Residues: CASSPGAGRLFF.

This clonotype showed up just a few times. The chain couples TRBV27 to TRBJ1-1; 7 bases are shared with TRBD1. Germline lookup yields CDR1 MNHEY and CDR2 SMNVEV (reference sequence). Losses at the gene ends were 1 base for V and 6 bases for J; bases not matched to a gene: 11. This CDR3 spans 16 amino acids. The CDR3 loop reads CASSLLRGQRKAEAFF. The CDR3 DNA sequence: TGTGCCAGCAGTTTATTACGGGGACAGCGCAAGGCTGAAGCTTTCTTT.

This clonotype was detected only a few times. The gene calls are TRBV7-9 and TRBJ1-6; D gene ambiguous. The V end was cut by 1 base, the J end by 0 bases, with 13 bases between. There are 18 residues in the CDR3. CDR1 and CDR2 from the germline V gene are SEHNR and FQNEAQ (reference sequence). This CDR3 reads CASSLGPTSVSYNSPLHF. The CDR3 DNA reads TGTGCCAGCAGCTTAGGGCCGACGTCAGTCTCCTATAATTCACCCCTCCACTTT.

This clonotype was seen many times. CDR3 region: CASSLEGRHNEQFF. Here the CDR3 DNA reads TGCGCCAGCAGCTTGGAGGGTCGGCACAATGAGCAGTTCTTC. This chain links TRBV5-1 with TRBJ2-1; D is unclear. Looked up from germline, CDR1 is SGHRS and CDR2 is YFSETQ. This CDR3 comprises 14 residues. Trimming stripped 0 bases from V and 5 bases from J, with 9 bases between.

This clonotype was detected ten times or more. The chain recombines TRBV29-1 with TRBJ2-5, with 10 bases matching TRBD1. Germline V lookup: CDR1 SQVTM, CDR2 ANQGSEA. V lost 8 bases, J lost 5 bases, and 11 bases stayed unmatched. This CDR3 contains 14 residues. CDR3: CSIGTGVISETQYF. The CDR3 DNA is TGCAGCATAGGGACAGGGGTAATTTCGGAGACCCAGTACTTC. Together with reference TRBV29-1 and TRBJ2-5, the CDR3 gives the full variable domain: SAVISQKPSRDICQRGTSLTIQCQVDSQVTMMFWYRQQPGQSLTLIATANQGSEATYESGFVIDKFPISRPNLTFSTLTVSNMSPEDSSIYLCSIGTGVISETQYFGPGTRLLVL.

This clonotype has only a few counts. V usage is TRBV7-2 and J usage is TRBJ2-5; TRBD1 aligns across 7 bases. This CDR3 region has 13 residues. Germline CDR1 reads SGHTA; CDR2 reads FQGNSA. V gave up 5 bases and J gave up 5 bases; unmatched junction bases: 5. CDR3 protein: CASSQGQVETQYF. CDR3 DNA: TGTGCCAGCAGCCAAGGACAGGTGGAGACCCAGTACTTC.

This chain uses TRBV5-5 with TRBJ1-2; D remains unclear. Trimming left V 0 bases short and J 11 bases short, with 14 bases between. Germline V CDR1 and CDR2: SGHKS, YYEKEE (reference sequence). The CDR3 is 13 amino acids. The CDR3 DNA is TGTGCCAGCAGCTTGGTGACTGAGTATGTTTACACCTTC. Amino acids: CASSLVTEYVYTF.

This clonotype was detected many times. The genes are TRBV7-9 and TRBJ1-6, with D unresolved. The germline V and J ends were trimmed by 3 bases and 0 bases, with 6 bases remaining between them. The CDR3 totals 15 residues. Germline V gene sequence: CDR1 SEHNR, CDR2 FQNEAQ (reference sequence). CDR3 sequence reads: CASSLGSSYNSPLHF. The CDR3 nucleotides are TGTGCCAGCAGCTTGGGCAGCTCCTATAATTCACCCCTCCACTTT.

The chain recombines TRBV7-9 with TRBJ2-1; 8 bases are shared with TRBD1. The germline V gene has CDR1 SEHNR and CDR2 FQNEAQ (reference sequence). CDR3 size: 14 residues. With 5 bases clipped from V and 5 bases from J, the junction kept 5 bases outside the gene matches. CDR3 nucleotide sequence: TGTGCCAGCAGCCATGGACAGGGAGACAATGAGCAGTTCTTC. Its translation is CASSHGQGDNEQFF.

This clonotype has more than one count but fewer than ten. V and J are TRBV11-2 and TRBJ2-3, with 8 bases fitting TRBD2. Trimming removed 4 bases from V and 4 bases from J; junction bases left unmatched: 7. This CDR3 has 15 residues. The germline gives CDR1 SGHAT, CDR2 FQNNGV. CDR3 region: CASSSPGLVADTQYF. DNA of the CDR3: TGTGCCAGCAGCTCGCCGGGACTAGTGGCAGATACGCAGTATTTT.

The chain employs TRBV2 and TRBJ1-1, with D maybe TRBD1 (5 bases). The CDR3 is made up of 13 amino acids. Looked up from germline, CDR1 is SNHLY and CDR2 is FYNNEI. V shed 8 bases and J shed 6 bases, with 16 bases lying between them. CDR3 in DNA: TGTGCCAGCTTTGGGGGGGTATATCCTGAAGCTTTCTTT. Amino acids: CASFGGVYPEAFF.